These T cell receptor beta chains were read from a single sample in a study of early T cells in non-severe SARS-CoV-2 infection. TCRdb reprocessed the 5' RACE reads with MiXCR, giving one entry per CDR3 protein. The sample has under 80,000 distinct CDR3 sequences; around 10% are singletons. Sample: whole blood. These receptors were obtained from an adult who was a healthcare worker with PCR-confirmed SARS-CoV-2 infection or an uninfected control (not recorded which). Each CDR3 is given with its conserved first and last residue. D genes are given only for firm matches. Rows may omit the clone size; those that give it use once, few, many or a size class.

clone_size: few
j_call: TRBJ2-1
cdr3_length: 14
d_call: TRBD2
v_call: TRBV2
cdr3_nt: TGTGCCAGCAGTGCTAGCGGGAGTACGGATGAGCAGTTCTTC
cdr3_aa: CASSASGSTDEQFF

clone_size: many
j_call: TRBJ2-3
cdr3_length: 14
d_call: .
v_call: TRBV6-5
cdr3_nt: TGTGCCAGCAGGTCCAGCGGGTTCACAGATACGCAGTATTTT
cdr3_aa: CASRSSGFTDTQYF

clone_size: few
j_call: TRBJ2-1
cdr3_length: 14
d_call: TRBD2
v_call: TRBV12-3/TRBV12-4
cdr3_nt: TGTGCCAGCAGTTTCCGGGGAGGGAGCAATGAGCAGTTCTTC
cdr3_aa: CASSFRGGSNEQFF

clone_size: .
j_call: TRBJ1-5
cdr3_length: 14
d_call: .
v_call: TRBV7-9
cdr3_nt: TGTGCCAGCAGCCTAGAGGCGAGCAATCAGCCCCAGCATTTT
cdr3_aa: CASSLEASNQPQHF

clone_size: many
j_call: TRBJ1-5
cdr3_length: 14
d_call: TRBD1
v_call: TRBV6-5
cdr3_nt: TGTGCCAGCAGTTACGGACAGGGAGGGCAGCCCCAGCATTTT
cdr3_aa: CASSYGQGGQPQHF

clone_size: many
j_call: TRBJ2-7
cdr3_length: 14
d_call: .
v_call: TRBV7-9
cdr3_nt: TGTGCCAGCAGCTTAGCGGTCGGGGTTTCCGAGCAGTACTTC
cdr3_aa: CASSLAVGVSEQYF

clone_size: few
j_call: TRBJ2-3
cdr3_length: 16
d_call: TRBD2
v_call: TRBV5-1
cdr3_nt: TGCGCCAGCAGCGTCCGTAGCGGGTCTAGCACAGATACGCAGTATTTT
cdr3_aa: CASSVRSGSSTDTQYF

clone_size: many
j_call: TRBJ2-7
cdr3_length: 15
d_call: .
v_call: TRBV12-3/TRBV12-4
cdr3_nt: TGTGCCAGCAGCCGAAGCACGGGGGCCCGATACGAGCAGTACTTC
cdr3_aa: CASSRSTGARYEQYF

clone_size: many
j_call: TRBJ2-7
cdr3_length: 12
d_call: .
v_call: TRBV29-1
cdr3_nt: TGCAGCGTTGCGCTCGCAGCCTACGAGCAGTACTTC
cdr3_aa: CSVALAAYEQYF

clone_size: many
j_call: TRBJ2-7
cdr3_length: 14
d_call: TRBD1
v_call: TRBV27
cdr3_nt: TGTGCCAGCAGTGCACCGGGACAGGGACCCGAGCAGTACTTC
cdr3_aa: CASSAPGQGPEQYF

clone_size: once
j_call: TRBJ2-1
cdr3_length: 19
d_call: TRBD2
v_call: TRBV19
cdr3_nt: TGTGCCAGTAGTATTTGGACTAGCGGGAGGGATGTCTACTACAATGAGCAGTTCTTC
cdr3_aa: CASSIWTSGRDVYYNEQFF

clone_size: few
j_call: TRBJ2-1
cdr3_length: 15
d_call: TRBD2
v_call: TRBV19
cdr3_nt: TGTGCCAGTAGTATAGGACTAGCGGGAGTTGGTGAGCAGTTCTTC
cdr3_aa: CASSIGLAGVGEQFF

clone_size: many
j_call: TRBJ2-7
cdr3_length: 14
d_call: .
v_call: TRBV7-3
cdr3_nt: TGTGCCAGCAGCCCCGGTCGAGGGGCGGGAGAGCAGTACTTC
cdr3_aa: CASSPGRGAGEQYF

clone_size: many
j_call: TRBJ2-1
cdr3_length: 13
d_call: .
v_call: TRBV29-1
cdr3_nt: TGCAGCGGTGGGCTAAGCTCCTACAATGAGCAGTTCTTC
cdr3_aa: CSGGLSSYNEQFF

clone_size: .
j_call: TRBJ2-5
cdr3_length: 14
d_call: TRBD1
v_call: TRBV5-4
cdr3_nt: TGTGCCAGCAGCTTTGGGACAGGGGCGGAGACCCAGTACTTC
cdr3_aa: CASSFGTGAETQYF

clone_size: .
j_call: TRBJ2-1
cdr3_length: 18
d_call: TRBD2
v_call: TRBV12-3/TRBV12-4
cdr3_nt: TGTGCCAGCAGTTTTCTTCAGACTAGCGGGAGTTCCTACAATGAGCAGTTCTTC
cdr3_aa: CASSFLQTSGSSYNEQFF

clone_size: many
j_call: TRBJ2-2
cdr3_length: 15
d_call: .
v_call: TRBV6-6
cdr3_nt: TGTGCCAGCAGTTACATCAGGCGAGGCACCGGGGAGCTGTTTTTT
cdr3_aa: CASSYIRRGTGELFF

clone_size: few
j_call: TRBJ1-2
cdr3_length: 14
d_call: .
v_call: TRBV21-1
cdr3_nt: TGTGCCTCACGCAAGTCGCGGGGGACCTATGGCTACACCTTC
cdr3_aa: CASRKSRGTYGYTF

clone_size: .
j_call: TRBJ1-1
cdr3_length: 12
d_call: .
v_call: TRBV5-1
cdr3_nt: TGCGCCAGCAGCCCGGAGGGAGGCAAAGCTTTCTTT
cdr3_aa: CASSPEGGKAFF

clone_size: .
j_call: TRBJ1-1
cdr3_length: 15
d_call: .
v_call: TRBV7-2
cdr3_nt: TGTGCCAGCAGCTTAGTGATCGGGGGGGTCACTGAAGCTTTCTTT
cdr3_aa: CASSLVIGGVTEAFF

clone_size: .
j_call: TRBJ1-2
cdr3_length: 15
d_call: .
v_call: TRBV12-3/TRBV12-4
cdr3_nt: TGTGCCAGCACCCGCGGGGGGGCGGGGAGCTATGGCTACACCTTC
cdr3_aa: CASTRGGAGSYGYTF

clone_size: .
j_call: TRBJ2-1
cdr3_length: 14
d_call: .
v_call: TRBV28
cdr3_nt: TGTGCCAGCGCGGGACAGTACTCCTACAATGAGCAGTTCTTC
cdr3_aa: CASAGQYSYNEQFF

clone_size: many
j_call: TRBJ2-7
cdr3_length: 13
d_call: .
v_call: TRBV20-1
cdr3_nt: TGCAGTGCCGGTGGGGCAACGCAGTACGAGCAGTACTTC
cdr3_aa: CSAGGATQYEQYF

clone_size: many
j_call: TRBJ2-3
cdr3_length: 17
d_call: .
v_call: TRBV7-8
cdr3_nt: TGTGCCAGCAGCTCACCCCTGGAGCGGGCGGAGGCAGATACGCAGTATTTT
cdr3_aa: CASSSPLERAEADTQYF

clone_size: many
j_call: TRBJ1-5
cdr3_length: 14
d_call: TRBD1
v_call: TRBV6-5
cdr3_nt: TGTGCCAGCAGGTCGGGACAGGGCAATCAGCCCCAGCATTTT
cdr3_aa: CASRSGQGNQPQHF

clone_size: .
j_call: TRBJ2-5
cdr3_length: 15
d_call: TRBD2
v_call: TRBV9
cdr3_nt: TGTGCCAGCAGCCCTTACGTGGGGGAGGGAGAGACCCAGTACTTC
cdr3_aa: CASSPYVGEGETQYF

clone_size: many
j_call: TRBJ2-1
cdr3_length: 18
d_call: TRBD2
v_call: TRBV14
cdr3_nt: TGTGCCAGCAGCCAAGCTCTGGCGGGGGGTCAGTTTTACAATGAGCAGTTCTTC
cdr3_aa: CASSQALAGGQFYNEQFF

clone_size: many
j_call: TRBJ2-1
cdr3_length: 19
d_call: TRBD2
v_call: TRBV11-3
cdr3_nt: TGTGCCAGCAGCGGAACCGGGACTAGAAATGTTTACGGTGACAATGAGCAGTTCTTC
cdr3_aa: CASSGTGTRNVYGDNEQFF

clone_size: many
j_call: TRBJ2-1
cdr3_length: 13
d_call: .
v_call: TRBV28
cdr3_nt: TGTGCCAGCAGGGGCGGATCCTACAATGAGCAGTTCTTC
cdr3_aa: CASRGGSYNEQFF

clone_size: .
j_call: TRBJ1-2
cdr3_length: 14
d_call: TRBD1
v_call: TRBV3-1
cdr3_nt: TGTGCCAGCAGCCAAGCAACAGGGGACTATGGCTACACCTTC
cdr3_aa: CASSQATGDYGYTF

clone_size: many
j_call: TRBJ2-1
cdr3_length: 19
d_call: TRBD2
v_call: TRBV7-8
cdr3_nt: TGTGCCAGCAGCTTAGCCTTGCTCGGGGGGACCCGCTCCTACAATGAGCAGTTCTTC
cdr3_aa: CASSLALLGGTRSYNEQFF